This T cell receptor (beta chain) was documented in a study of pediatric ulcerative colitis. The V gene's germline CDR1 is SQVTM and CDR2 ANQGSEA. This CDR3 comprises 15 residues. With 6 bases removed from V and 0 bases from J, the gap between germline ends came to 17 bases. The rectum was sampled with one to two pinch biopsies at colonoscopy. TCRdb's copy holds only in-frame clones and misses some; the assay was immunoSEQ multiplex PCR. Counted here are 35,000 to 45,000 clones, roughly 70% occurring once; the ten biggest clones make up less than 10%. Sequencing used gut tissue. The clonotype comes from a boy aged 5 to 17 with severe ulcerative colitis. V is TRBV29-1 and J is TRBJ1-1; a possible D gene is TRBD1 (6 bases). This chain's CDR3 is CSVKTGRGMNTEAFF. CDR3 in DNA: TGCAGCGTCAAGACAGGAAGGGGGATGAACACTGAAGCTTTCTTT.